A single sample is the source of the 17 T cell receptor beta chains below, sequenced in a study of CD8 T cells in Susac syndrome. Random hexamers were used to reverse transcribe an amount of roughly 0.45 to 1 ug RNA. TCRdb redid the calling of the immunoSEQ multiplex PCR reads with MiXCR, one entry per CDR3 protein. Of about 200,000 distinct CDR3 sequences listed, almost 96% were seen once; the top ten hold 0.093%. Sequences were obtained from CD4+ T cells from PBMCs. Receptor source: a human donor with multiple sclerosis.

The sample holds a few counts of this clonotype. The chain recombines TRBV24-1 with TRBJ2-5; 7 positions match TRBD1. Germline V gives CDR1 KGHDR, CDR2 SFDVKD. After removal of 3 bases from V and 2 bases from J, the junction contained 5 bases not matched to a gene. This CDR3 spans 15 amino acids. The chain's CDR3 is CATSDGGRGQETQYF. The CDR3 DNA reads as TGTGCCACCAGTGATGGGGGCAGGGGGCAAGAGACCCAGTACTTC.

V usage is TRBV30 and J usage is TRBJ1-2; D is undetermined. V was shortened by 5 bases and J by 2 bases, with 18 bases between the two germline ends. CDR3 length equals 15 residues. Germline V gives CDR1 GTSNPN, CDR2 SVGIG (reference sequence). This chain's CDR3 is CAWLGLPGTNYGYTF. Written as DNA, the CDR3 is TGTGCCTGGCTGGGCCTCCCAGGAACGAACTATGGCTACACCTTC. Complete variable domain (other parts from reference TRBV30 and TRBJ1-2): SQTIHQWPATLVQPVGSPLSLECTVEGTSNPNLYWYRQAAGRGLQLLFYSVGIGQISSEVPQNLSASRPQDRQFILSSKKLLLSDSGFYLCAWLGLPGTNYGYTFGSGTRLTVV.

This chain joins TRBV9 and TRBJ1-6; no clear D gene. V lost 0 bases, J lost 9 bases, and 7 bases lay in between. Germline V gene data show CDR1 as SGDLS and CDR2 as YYNGEE. CDR3 length: 13 amino acids. CDR3 loop: CASSVGVSSPLHF. DNA for the CDR3: TGTGCCAGCAGCGTAGGGGTCAGTTCACCCCTCCACTTT. Variable domain in full (rest from reference TRBV9 and TRBJ1-6): DSGVTQTPKHLITATGQRVTLRCSPRSGDLSVYWYQQSLDQGLQFLIQYYNGEERAKGNILERFSAQQFPDLHSELNLSSLELGDSALYFCASSVGVSSPLHFGNGTRLTVT.

The V call is TRBV14, the J call TRBJ1-1; D is unclear. This CDR3 is 13 amino acids long. The V and J ends lost 5 bases and 0 bases respectively, with 7 bases between them. The germline CDR1 and CDR2 sequences are SGHDN and FVKESK. CDR3 loop: CASSTHMNTEAFF. CDR3 bases: TGTGCCAGCAGCACCCATATGAACACTGAAGCTTTCTTT.

In this sample, this clonotype turned up once. The rearrangement uses TRBV29-1 and TRBJ2-7; D may correspond to TRBD1 or TRBD2 (6 bases each). V lost 6 bases to trimming and J lost 7 bases, with 16 bases between them. This CDR3 comprises 12 residues. Germline values: CDR1 SQVTM, CDR2 ANQGSEA. The CDR3 spells CSVALGGFEQYF. Written as DNA, the CDR3 is TGCAGCGTCGCTTTGGGGGGCTTTGAGCAGTACTTC.

The V call is TRBV18, the J call TRBJ2-1, with a tentative D call TRBD1 (5 bases). V lost 3 bases and J 0 bases, leaving 9 bases between the germline ends. Germline V gives CDR1 KGHSH, CDR2 LQKENI. There are 15 residues in the CDR3. The CDR3 bases are TGTGCCAGCTCACCCAGGGTTAACTCCTACAATGAGCAGTTCTTC. Protein product: CASSPRVNSYNEQFF. Based on the CDR3 plus reference TRBV18 and TRBJ2-1, the full variable domain is NAGVMQNPRHLVRRRGQEARLRCSPMKGHSHVYWYRQLPEEGLKFMVYLQKENIIDESGMPKERFSAEFPKEGPSILRIQQVVRGDSAAYFCASSPRVNSYNEQFFGPGTRLTVL.

The CDR3 coding sequence is TGCAGCGCCGGGGGGGGAACTAATGAAAAACTGTTTTTT. Protein product: CSAGGGTNEKLFF. V usage is TRBV29-1 and J usage is TRBJ1-4; weak D call: TRBD1 (5 bases). The CDR3 sequence is 13 residues long. V was clipped by 7 bases and J by 1 base, with 10 bases between them. The V gene's germline CDR1 is SQVTM and CDR2 ANQGSEA.

This chain links TRBV30 with TRBJ2-7; maybe TRBD1 (6 bases). The CDR3 runs to 14 residues. The V gene lost 1 base and the J gene lost 7 bases, with 17 bases spanning the gap. CDR1 GTSNPN and CDR2 SVGIG come from the germline V gene (reference sequence). CDR3 nucleotide sequence: TGTGCCTGGAGTGCCGGACAGCCCGGGGAAGAGCAGTACTTC. This translates into CAWSAGQPGEEQYF.

The chain combines TRBV7-3 with TRBJ2-1; no reliable D call. This CDR3 has 13 residues. Germline CDR1 SGHTA, CDR2 FQGTGA. Trimming removed 3 bases from V and 9 bases from J, with 12 bases in between. CDR3 region: CASSFVVEGEQFF. CDR3 sequence (DNA): TGTGCCAGCAGCTTCGTAGTGGAAGGTGAGCAGTTCTTC.

This clonotype has just a few counts. The V gene is TRBV7-9, the J gene TRBJ2-3; 7 bases fit TRBD1. Germline CDR1 and CDR2: SEHNR and FQNEAQ (reference sequence). Germline trimming cut 5 bases from V and 0 bases from J; bases unmatched to any gene: 5. The CDR3 is 15 amino acids. The CDR3 DNA reads TGTGCCAGCAGCCGGGACAGAACTAGCACAGATACGCAGTATTTT. Its translation: CASSRDRTSTDTQYF.

The genes are TRBV5-1 and TRBJ2-3, with TRBD2 matching over 13 bases. Germline-derived CDR1 and CDR2 are SGHRS and YFSETQ. J lost 2 bases, V lost 3 bases, and 3 bases had no gene match. The CDR3 is 16 residues long. CDR3 sequence (DNA): TGCGCCAGCAGCTCGGGACTAGCGGGGACCACAGATACGCAGTATTTT. This gives the protein CASSSGLAGTTDTQYF. The variable domain in full, with the rest retrieved from reference TRBV5-1 and TRBJ2-3, is KAGVTQTPRYLIKTRGQQVTLSCSPISGHRSVSWYQQTPGQGLQFLFEYFSETQRNKGNFPGRFSGRQFSNSRSEMNVSTLELGDSALYLCASSSGLAGTTDTQYFGPGTRLTVL.

The chain recombines TRBV7-9 with TRBJ1-6; D might be TRBD1 (6 bases). The germline gives CDR1 SEHNR, CDR2 FQNEAQ (reference sequence). This CDR3 is 14 amino acids long. V lost 8 bases to trimming and J lost 7 bases, with 15 bases between them. The CDR3 sequence is CASGGETGNSPLHF. In DNA, the CDR3 is TGTGCCAGCGGGGGCGAGACAGGAAATTCACCCCTCCACTTT.

The chain employs TRBV7-9 and TRBJ2-5, with TRBD2 identical over 8 bases. This CDR3 is built from 17 residues. After removal of 5 bases from V and 0 bases from J, the junction contained 11 bases not matched to a gene. CDR1 and CDR2 (germline): SEHNR, FQNEAQ (reference sequence). The CDR3 loop reads CASSPVMGTRHQETQYF. The CDR3, as DNA: TGTGCCAGCAGCCCCGTCATGGGGACTAGGCACCAAGAGACCCAGTACTTC.

The chain uses TRBV30 and TRBJ2-5; 9 nucleotides line up with TRBD2. The CDR3 runs 16 residues. The germline V gene encodes CDR1 GTSNPN and CDR2 SVGIG (reference sequence). V lost 5 bases and J lost 5; bases outside the gene matches: 15. CDR3 sequence reads: CAWGPLGGGGGETQYF. The CDR3 coding sequence is TGTGCCTGGGGCCCCCTTGGAGGCGGGGGGGGTGAGACCCAGTACTTC. The variable domain in full, completed from reference TRBV30 and TRBJ2-5, reads SQTIHQWPATLVQPVGSPLSLECTVEGTSNPNLYWYRQAAGRGLQLLFYSVGIGQISSEVPQNLSASRPQDRQFILSSKKLLLSDSGFYLCAWGPLGGGGGETQYFGPGTRLLVL.

The chain uses TRBV7-9 and TRBJ1-6, with a possible D match to TRBD1 (5 bases). Trimming removed 3 bases at V and 0 bases at J, with 12 bases between. This CDR3 is built from 17 residues. Germline CDR1 and CDR2: SEHNR and FQNEAQ (reference sequence). The CDR3 nucleotides are TGTGCCAGCAGCTTTGAGGGGTCCAGCTCCTATAATTCACCCCTCCACTTT. This translates into CASSFEGSSSYNSPLHF.

This clonotype was observed once. This chain uses TRBV29-1 with TRBJ1-6; D is possibly TRBD1 (5 bases). CDR1 is SQVTM, CDR2 ANQGSEA, per germline. With 7 bases removed from V and 7 bases from J, the gap between germline ends came to 14 bases. The CDR3 length is 13 residues. For the CDR3, the DNA is TGCAGCGCCCGGGACGCCCCAAATTCACCCCTCCACTTT. It is translated as CSARDAPNSPLHF.

CDR3 nucleotides: TGCGCCAGCAGCCGCTACCGGGACAGGGTAATGAATGAGCAGTTCTTC. Amino acid sequence: CASSRYRDRVMNEQFF. The chain is built from TRBV4-3 and TRBJ2-1; 9 bases match TRBD1. Germline lookup yields CDR1 LGHNA and CDR2 YSLEER. The CDR3 has 16 amino acids. The ends lost 4 bases at V and 7 bases at J; junction bases unmatched: 11.